The clone carrying this T cell receptor (beta chain) was seen a handful of times. The antigen remains unidentified. The V and J ends lost 4 bases and 0 bases, in that order; junction bases with no gene match: 7. Germline CDR1 and CDR2: SGHTA and FQGTGA. The CDR3 has 16 residues. Generation of TCR beta libraries employed quantitative 5'-RACE incorporating molecular barcodes. TCRdb reprocessed the 5' RACE reads with MiXCR, giving one entry per CDR3 protein. The sample holds 300,000 to 400,000 distinct CDR3 sequences, around 20% seen once. The data were taken from a study of CD8 T cells in ankylosing spondylitis. Study conclusions and caveats: Typical of ankylosing spondylitis blood, it appeared, was a TCR beta motif of fewer than ten highly homologous variants. According to the report, clones linked to the disease were significantly enriched in matched synovial fluid samples taken from ankylosing spondylitis patients. CD8+ cells made up the disease-linked clones, which were relatively rare in peripheral blood. In reactive arthritis synovial fluid and blood, some motif variants had been reported before.

The TCR comes from a male donor with ankylosing spondylitis. Sample: blood, either unsorted or a sorted T cell fraction (not recorded which). This chain connects TRBV7-3 to TRBJ2-3; 7 nucleotides line up with TRBD2. The CDR3 sequence is CASSSASGASTDTQYF. The CDR3, as DNA: TGTGCCAGCAGCTCTGCTAGCGGAGCTAGCACAGATACGCAGTATTTT. Full variable domain (remainder filled in from reference TRBV7-3 and TRBJ2-3): GAGVSQTPSNKVTEKGKYVELRCDPISGHTALYWYRQSLGQGPEFLIYFQGTGAADDSGLPNDRFFAVRPEGSVSTLKIQRTERGDSAVYLCASSSASGASTDTQYFGPGTRLTVL.